These 19 T cell receptor beta chains were all obtained from the same sample, sequenced in a study of blood T cell repertoires in COVID-19. The table came from immunoSEQ multiplex PCR; TCRdb's copy has only in-frame clones and leaves some out. Counted here are around 140,000 clones, 70% to 85% occurring once; the ten biggest clones make up 17%. The specimen sequenced was peripheral blood. The receptors shown here come from a woman of 80 years or more with acute or convalescent COVID-19.

This clone was counted a single time. V gene TRBV7-9 combines with J gene TRBJ2-7, with D maybe TRBD2 (5 bases). Trimming left V 0 bases short and J 4 bases short, with 10 bases between. The CDR3 loop spans 14 amino acids. The V gene's germline CDR1 is SEHNR and CDR2 FQNEAQ (reference sequence). CDR3 sequence: CASSLADYSYEQYF. Here the CDR3 DNA reads TGTGCCAGCAGCTTAGCAGACTACTCTTACGAGCAGTACTTC.

This rearrangement joins TRBV3-1 (or the pseudogene TRBV3-2) to TRBJ1-5; D gene uncertain. In germline, CDR1 is LGHDT, CDR2 YNNKEL (reference sequence). Trimming took 2 bases from V and 0 from J, leaving 17 bases between them. The CDR3 loop spans 18 amino acids. CDR3 nucleotide sequence: TGTGCCAGCAGCCAACCAGTACCGTCCCGATATAGCAATCAGCCCCAGCATTTT. Residues: CASSQPVPSRYSNQPQHF.

The V and J genes are TRBV7-2 and TRBJ1-1; TRBD1 might be the D (5 bases). The ends were cut back, 4 bases at V and 4 bases at J, with 13 bases in the middle. CDR3 length equals 14 residues. The germline V gene has CDR1 SGHTA and CDR2 FQGNSA. The CDR3 region has the DNA TGTGCCAGCAGCTCCGCCGGACATAGCACTGAAGCTTTCTTT. Amino acid sequence: CASSSAGHSTEAFF.

The CDR3 sequence: CASSLSRQENEKLFF. The CDR3 nucleotides read TGTGCCAGCAGCTTAAGTCGACAGGAAAATGAAAAACTGTTTTTT. The chain couples TRBV7-2 to TRBJ1-4; TRBD1 is a possible D gene (6 bases). Trimming removed 2 bases from V and 5 bases from J, with 12 bases in between. Germline V lookup: CDR1 SGHTA, CDR2 FQGNSA. The CDR3 length is 15 residues.

The chain carries TRBV27 and TRBJ1-1, with D tentatively TRBD1 (5 bases). Germline CDR1 and CDR2: MNHEY and SMNVEV (reference sequence). The CDR3 has 14 amino acids. The germline V and J ends were trimmed by 5 bases and 6 bases, with 16 bases remaining between them. CDR3 nucleotides: TGTGCCAGCAGTGCAGGGACTGTTCCCCCTGAAGCTTTCTTT. Encoded protein: CASSAGTVPPEAFF.

There are a few counts of this clone. This chain connects TRBV7-9 to TRBJ2-7; tentative D call: TRBD2 (5 bases). This CDR3 is 13 amino acids long. Germline V CDR1 and CDR2: SEHNR, FQNEAQ (reference sequence). V gave up 7 bases and J gave up 3 bases, with 13 bases separating them. CDR3 region: CASTPGLYYEQYF. The CDR3 coding sequence is TGTGCCAGCACCCCCGGACTGTACTACGAGCAGTACTTC.

The CDR3 here is CASSVKGRGTIYF. The CDR3 DNA reads as TGTGCCAGCAGCGTAAAAGGGAGAGGGACCATATATTTT. The V gene is TRBV9, the J gene TRBJ1-3; D gene unclear. Trimming took 1 base from V and 10 from J, leaving 12 bases between them. The CDR3 spans 13 residues. Germline CDR1 reads SGDLS; CDR2 reads YYNGEE.

The chain joins TRBV5-1 to TRBJ2-7; tentatively, D is TRBD1 (5 bases). Germline V CDR1 and CDR2: SGHRS, YFSETQ. This CDR3 has 14 residues. V shed 0 bases and J shed 6 bases, with 13 bases lying between them. The CDR3 DNA reads as TGCGCCAGCAGCTTGGCCGGAGCCGACAGCGAGCAGTACTTC. Its protein product is CASSLAGADSEQYF.

This clone showed up just once. The genes are TRBV11-2 and TRBJ2-1; D is unclear. This CDR3 region has 15 residues. V dropped 1 base and J dropped 4 bases, with 11 bases sitting between them. Germline lookup yields CDR1 SGHAT and CDR2 FQNNGV. CDR3 in amino acids: CASSLGVARYNEQFF. CDR3 DNA: TGTGCCAGCAGCTTAGGAGTAGCACGGTACAATGAGCAGTTCTTC.

V usage is TRBV9 and J usage is TRBJ2-1, with a tentative D call TRBD2 (6 bases). Trimming pared 4 bases from V and 2 bases from J, leaving 16 bases between. The CDR3 totals 16 residues. The germline V gene has CDR1 SGDLS and CDR2 YYNGEE. The CDR3 protein is CASSFGSGSAYNEQFF. As DNA, the CDR3 is TGTGCCAGCAGCTTCGGTAGCGGTAGCGCCTACAATGAGCAGTTCTTC.

The genes are TRBV5-1 and TRBJ2-2, with 9 bases that match TRBD1. This CDR3 is built from 16 residues. Per the germline V gene, CDR1 is SGHRS and CDR2 is YFSETQ. The V and J ends lost 3 bases and 5 bases, in that order; junction bases with no gene match: 8. The CDR3 sequence is CASSSGQGVWTGELFF. CDR3 in DNA: TGCGCCAGCAGCTCGGGACAGGGAGTATGGACCGGGGAGCTGTTTTTT. Looking up the rest from reference TRBV5-1 and TRBJ2-2 gives the full variable domain: KAGVTQTPRYLIKTRGQQVTLSCSPISGHRSVSWYQQTPGQGLQFLFEYFSETQRNKGNFPGRFSGRQFSNSRSEMNVSTLELGDSALYLCASSSGQGVWTGELFFGEGSRLTVL.

This chain joins TRBV5-1 and TRBJ1-1, with TRBD1 as a possible D gene (6 bases). The CDR3 runs 16 residues. CDR1 SGHRS and CDR2 YFSETQ come from the germline V gene. V lost 0 bases to trimming and J lost 3 bases, with 15 bases between them. DNA for the CDR3: TGCGCCAGCAGCTTGGGGGCGGGGGCCGGGGACACTGAAGCTTTCTTT. Protein product: CASSLGAGAGDTEAFF.

The V gene is TRBV7-2, the J gene TRBJ2-2; TRBD2 aligns across 10 bases. This CDR3 comprises 16 residues. Germline loops: CDR1 SGHTA, CDR2 FQGNSA. Losses at the gene ends were 1 base for V and 6 bases for J; bases not matched to a gene: 5. The CDR3 DNA reads TGTGCCAGCAGCTTAGTATCTAGCGGGAGCGCCGGGGAGCTGTTTTTT. Its translation is CASSLVSSGSAGELFF.

This chain links TRBV7-9 with TRBJ2-6, with 7 nucleotides matching TRBD1. V shed 3 bases and J 0 bases; nucleotides not matched to a gene: 5. The germline gives CDR1 SEHNR, CDR2 FQNEAQ (reference sequence). The CDR3 consists of 17 residues. The CDR3 spells CASSFLGQYSGANVLTF. CDR3 coding DNA: TGTGCCAGCAGCTTTCTGGGACAGTACTCTGGGGCCAACGTCCTGACTTTC.

CDR3 sequence: CAISERGARGYTF. The CDR3 bases are TGTGCCATCAGTGAGCGGGGGGCGCGGGGCTACACCTTC. The chain is built from TRBV10-3 and TRBJ1-2; tentatively, D is TRBD1 (6 bases). Germline CDR1 reads ENHRY; CDR2 reads SYGVKD. The CDR3 is 13 residues long. V was pared by 2 bases and J by 8 bases, with 12 bases between.

This chain connects TRBV3-1 (or the pseudogene TRBV3-2) to TRBJ2-7; TRBD1 agrees at 9 bases. The length of the CDR3 is 12 residues. Germline CDR1 is LGHDT and CDR2 is YNNKEL (reference sequence). The V gene end was trimmed by 7 bases and the J gene end by 5 bases; junction bases not matched to a gene: 3. CDR3: CASTGTGHEQYF. The CDR3 region has the DNA TGTGCCAGCACGGGGACAGGGCACGAGCAGTACTTC.

V and J are TRBV4-3 and TRBJ1-6; 12 bases are shared with TRBD1. Germline V gene sequence: CDR1 LGHNA, CDR2 YSLEER. The V gene end was trimmed by 0 bases and the J gene end by 7 bases; junction bases not matched to a gene: 7. The CDR3 contains 18 residues. The CDR3 bases are TGCGCCAGCAGCCAAGATTGGGACAGGGGGCTAGGAAATTCACCCCTCCACTTT. Translating gives CASSQDWDRGLGNSPLHF.

The chain joins TRBV6-2 or TRBV6-3 to TRBJ2-7; a weak D match, TRBD2 (6 bases). CDR3 size: 15 residues. Trimming shortened V by 6 bases and J by 1 base, and 16 bases separated the two germline ends. Germline V gives CDR1 MNHEY, CDR2 SVGEGT. The DNA for the CDR3 is TGTGCCAGCAGCAATAACCGGGACTCGTCCTACGAGCAGTACTTC. Translation: CASSNNRDSSYEQYF.

The chain employs TRBV14 and TRBJ2-1; the match to TRBD1 covers 12 bases. Germline assignment: CDR1 SGHDN and CDR2 FVKESK. V dropped 0 bases and J dropped 3; count of bases not matched to a gene: 3. This CDR3 is built from 17 residues. CDR3 sequence: CASSQERDRGHYNEQFF. The CDR3 DNA reads as TGTGCCAGCAGCCAAGAAAGGGACAGGGGGCACTACAATGAGCAGTTCTTC.